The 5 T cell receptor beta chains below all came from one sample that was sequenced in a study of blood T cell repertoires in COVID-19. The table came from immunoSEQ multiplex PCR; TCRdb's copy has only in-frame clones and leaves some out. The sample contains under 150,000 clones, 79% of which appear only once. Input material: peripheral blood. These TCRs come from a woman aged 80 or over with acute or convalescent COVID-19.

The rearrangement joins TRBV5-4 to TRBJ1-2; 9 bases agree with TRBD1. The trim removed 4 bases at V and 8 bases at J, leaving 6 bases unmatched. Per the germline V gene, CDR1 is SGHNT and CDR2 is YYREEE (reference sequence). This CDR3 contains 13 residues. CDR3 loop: CASSTQGAGGYTF. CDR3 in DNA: TGTGCCAGCAGCACACAGGGGGCGGGGGGCTACACCTTC.

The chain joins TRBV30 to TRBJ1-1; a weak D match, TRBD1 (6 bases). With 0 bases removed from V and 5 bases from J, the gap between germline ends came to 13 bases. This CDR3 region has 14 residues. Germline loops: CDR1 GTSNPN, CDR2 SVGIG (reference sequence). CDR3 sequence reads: CAWSVTRGYTEAFF. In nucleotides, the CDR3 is TGTGCCTGGAGTGTAACCAGGGGATATACTGAAGCTTTCTTT.

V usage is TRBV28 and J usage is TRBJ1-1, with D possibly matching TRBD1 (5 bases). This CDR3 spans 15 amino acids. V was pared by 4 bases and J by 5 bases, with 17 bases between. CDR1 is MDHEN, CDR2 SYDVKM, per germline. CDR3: CASSSTVRGWTEAFF. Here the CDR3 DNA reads TGTGCCAGCAGTTCCACCGTAAGGGGATGGACTGAAGCTTTCTTT.

CDR3 sequence: CASSLGRWRDSPLHF. For the CDR3, the DNA is TGTGCCAGCAGCTTAGGAAGATGGCGGGATTCACCCCTCCACTTT. The chain uses TRBV13 and TRBJ1-6; D gene uncertain. The CDR3 is 15 residues long. V lost 0 bases and J lost 8, with 11 bases in between. CDR1 is PRHDT and CDR2 is FYEKMQ in the germline V gene (reference sequence).

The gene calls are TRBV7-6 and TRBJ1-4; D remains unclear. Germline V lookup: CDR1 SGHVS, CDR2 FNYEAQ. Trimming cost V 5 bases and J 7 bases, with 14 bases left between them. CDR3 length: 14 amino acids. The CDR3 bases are TGTGCCAGCAGCCCCCGAAGGCGGGGTGAAAAACTGTTTTTT. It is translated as CASSPRRRGEKLFF.